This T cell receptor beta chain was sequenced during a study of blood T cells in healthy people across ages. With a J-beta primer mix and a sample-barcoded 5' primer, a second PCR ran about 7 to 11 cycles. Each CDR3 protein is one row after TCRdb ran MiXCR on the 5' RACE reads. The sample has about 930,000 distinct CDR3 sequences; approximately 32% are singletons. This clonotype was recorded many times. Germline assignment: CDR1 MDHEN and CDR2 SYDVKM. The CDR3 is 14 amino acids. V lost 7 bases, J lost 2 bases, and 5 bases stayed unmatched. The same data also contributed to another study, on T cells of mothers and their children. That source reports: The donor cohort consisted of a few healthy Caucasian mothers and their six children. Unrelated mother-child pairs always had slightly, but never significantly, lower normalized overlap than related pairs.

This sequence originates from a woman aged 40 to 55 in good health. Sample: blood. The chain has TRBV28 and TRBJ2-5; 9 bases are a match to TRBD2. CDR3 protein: CASKAGGHQETQYF. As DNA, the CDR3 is TGTGCCAGCAAGGCGGGGGGGCATCAAGAGACCCAGTACTTC.